This T cell receptor beta chain is drawn from a study of cytomegalovirus exposure and HLA in healthy donors. The CDR3 contains 14 residues. Trimming at V came to 9 bases and at J to 0 bases, leaving 7 bases not matched to a gene. The germline V gene encodes CDR1 MDHEN and CDR2 SYDVKM. Study results and limitations: There were some V segments, including TRBV6-2 and TRBV6-3, excluded as indistinguishable.

This clone appeared once. Its antigen is undetermined. Nominally healthy donors provided the samples, though records likely missed some immune exposures. Primers: 60 Vbeta forward and 13 Jbeta reverse. Method: immunoSEQ multiplex PCR; TCRdb's copy keeps in-frame clones and lacks some. The table has 200,000 to 250,000 clones, over 80% seen once. The sample was PBMCs. This chain connects TRBV28 to TRBJ2-7; 8 bases line up with TRBD1. This TCR came from a middle-aged woman in good health and CMV-seropositive. The CDR3 loop reads CASGDRSSSYEQYF. The CDR3 bases are TGTGCCAGTGGGGACAGGTCTAGCTCCTACGAGCAGTACTTC.